The 18 T cell receptor beta chains below all came from one sample that was sequenced in a study of cytomegalovirus exposure and HLA in healthy donors. Sequenced by immunoSEQ multiplex PCR; TCRdb stores in-frame clones only, minus some. The repertoire consists of around 300,000 clones, with just over 85% occurring once and the leading ten covering approximately 1%. Sequenced: PBMCs. The receptor set was obtained from a woman between 18 and 30 years old in good health and CMV-seronegative.

This chain links TRBV13 with TRBJ2-2; 9 bases are shared with TRBD2. This CDR3 region has 16 residues. After removal of 3 bases from V and 2 bases from J, the junction contained 4 bases not matched to a gene. From germline, CDR1 is PRHDT and CDR2 FYEKMQ (reference sequence). CDR3 nucleotides: TGTGCCAGCAGCTTCCGGGGACTAGCCAACACCGGGGAGCTGTTTTTT. It encodes CASSFRGLANTGELFF.

The chain combines TRBV11-2 with TRBJ2-1, with TRBD2 as a possible D gene (6 bases). The length of the CDR3 is 13 residues. Germline V gene sequence: CDR1 SGHAT, CDR2 FQNNGV. Trimming left V 5 bases short and J 7 bases short, with 12 bases between. CDR3 bases: TGTGCCAGCAGCGGGGACTCCGGAAATGAGCAGTTCTTC. It specifies CASSGDSGNEQFF.

This clone was counted once. This chain connects TRBV7-3 to TRBJ1-2; D gene ambiguous. CDR3 length: 13 residues. V was pared by 2 bases and J by 5 bases, with 9 bases between. Germline lookup yields CDR1 SGHTA and CDR2 FQGTGA. CDR3 DNA sequence: TGTGCCAGCAGCTTAGGCGGCTATTATGGCTACACCTTC. It translates to CASSLGGYYGYTF.

Worth noting for this clone: In the same sample, other DNA sequences code for this CDR3. This chain joins TRBV11-2 and TRBJ1-1; D is unclear. The CDR3 consists of 13 residues. Germline V gene data show CDR1 as SGHAT and CDR2 as FQNNGV. Trimming took 1 base from V and 8 from J, leaving 11 bases between them. CDR3 region: CASSLVRETEAFF. The CDR3 DNA sequence: TGTGCCAGCAGCTTAGTTCGGGAAACCGAAGCTTTCTTT. The whole variable domain, filled in from reference TRBV11-2 and TRBJ1-1, reads EAGVAQSPRYKIIEKRQSVAFWCNPISGHATLYWYQQILGQGPKLLIQFQNNGVVDDSQLPKDRFSAERLKGVDSTLKIQPAKLEDSAVYLCASSLVRETEAFFGQGTRLTVV.

V gene TRBV29-1 combines with J gene TRBJ2-5, with TRBD2 matching over 11 bases. CDR1 and CDR2 (germline): SQVTM, ANQGSEA. The CDR3 extends over 15 amino acids. V gave up 7 bases and J gave up 2 bases; unmatched junction bases: 9. The CDR3 here is CSGRPGLAEQETQYF. For the CDR3, the DNA is TGCAGCGGCAGACCGGGACTAGCGGAACAAGAGACCCAGTACTTC.

The J gene is TRBJ1-2, the V gene TRBV27, with D possibly being TRBD1 (6 bases). Germline loops: CDR1 MNHEY, CDR2 SMNVEV (reference sequence). V lost 7 bases, J lost 2 bases, and 11 bases lay in between. The CDR3 is 13 amino acids. CDR3 loop: CASKGGANYGYTF. The CDR3, as DNA: TGTGCCAGCAAGGGGGGGGCGAACTATGGCTACACCTTC.

The V call is TRBV7-2, the J call TRBJ2-7, with 8 bases lining up with TRBD1. With V trimmed by 5 bases and J by 6 bases, 6 bases remained unmatched. The CDR3 runs 13 residues. CDR1 is SGHTA and CDR2 is FQGNSA in the germline V gene. This CDR3 reads CASSPGQGLEQYF. CDR3 DNA: TGTGCCAGCAGCCCAGGACAGGGACTCGAGCAGTACTTC.

The CDR3 region is CAISAGTLYNEQFF. CDR3 DNA sequence: TGTGCCATCAGTGCCGGGACTCTCTACAATGAGCAGTTCTTC. This chain joins TRBV10-3 and TRBJ2-1, with a tentative D call TRBD2 (6 bases). Trimming took 4 bases from V and 3 from J, leaving 10 bases between them. The CDR3 has 14 amino acids. CDR1 ENHRY and CDR2 SYGVKD come from the germline V gene.

This clone appeared a few times. This sequence joins TRBV21-1 and TRBJ2-7; the D call in the table, TRBD2, was not verified against the DNA. TRBV21-1 is assigned pseudogene status. This CDR3 comprises 18 residues. The CDR3 sequence: CASSNEGLAGGRDYEQYF. The CDR3 nucleotides read TGTGCCAGCAGCAACGAGGGACTAGCGGGAGGAAGGGACTACGAGCAGTACTTC.

The chain couples TRBV29-1 to TRBJ2-1; 8 nucleotides align to TRBD2. Trimming at V came to 7 bases and at J to 8 bases, leaving 22 bases not matched to a gene. Per germline, CDR1 SQVTM and CDR2 ANQGSEA. The CDR3 runs 17 residues. The CDR3 loop is CSGAGGSDDFRSDEQFF. The CDR3 region has the DNA TGCAGCGGTGCGGGGGGTAGCGACGACTTCCGTTCGGATGAGCAGTTCTTC.

This chain uses TRBV10-1 with TRBJ1-1, with D possibly matching TRBD1 (6 bases). V was cut by 5 bases and J by 7 bases, with 14 bases left in between. In germline, CDR1 is WNHNN, CDR2 SYGVQD (reference sequence). This CDR3 region has 13 residues. The CDR3: CASSTSGGVEAFF. In nucleotides, the CDR3 is TGCGCCAGCAGTACCTCGGGGGGCGTTGAAGCTTTCTTT.

The chain has TRBV29-1 and TRBJ1-2; D call uncertain. Germline V gene lookup returns CDR1 SQVTM and CDR2 ANQGSEA. The CDR3 runs to 13 residues. Trimming cost V 4 bases and J 2 bases, with 11 bases left between them. DNA for the CDR3: TGCAGCGTTGGAGCTCAGACAAACTATGGCTACACCTTC. Translated, it gives CSVGAQTNYGYTF.

The chain links TRBV6-5 to TRBJ1-1, with TRBD1 matching 8 bases. The CDR3 covers 16 residues. Unmatched junction bases numbered 11, after V lost 2 bases and J lost 6 bases. The germline gives CDR1 MNHEY, CDR2 SVGAGI. The CDR3 is CASSYSSAGGAPEAFF. The CDR3, as DNA: TGTGCCAGCAGTTACAGCTCCGCAGGGGGCGCCCCTGAAGCTTTCTTT.

V usage is TRBV19 and J usage is TRBJ1-4; D gene unclear. V shed 1 base and J shed 3 bases, with 9 bases lying between them. This CDR3 has 15 residues. Germline lookup yields CDR1 LNHDA and CDR2 SQIVND (reference sequence). As DNA, the CDR3 is TGTGCCAGTAGTATAGGGCCAACAGCTAATGAAAAACTGTTTTTT. Translating gives CASSIGPTANEKLFF. Using reference TRBV19 and TRBJ1-4 for the parts outside the CDR3, the full variable domain is DGGITQSPKYLFRKEGQNVTLSCEQNLNHDAMYWYRQDPGQGLRLIYYSQIVNDFQKGDIAEGYSVSREKKESFPLTVTSAQKNPTAFYLCASSIGPTANEKLFFGSGTQLSVL.

V gene TRBV10-3 combines with J gene TRBJ2-2, with 9 bases identical to TRBD1. This CDR3 contains 14 residues. The junction had 6 bases not matched to a gene; V was cut back by 8 bases and J by 5 bases. Germline assignment: CDR1 ENHRY and CDR2 SYGVKD. Here the CDR3 reads CAIGGQGRTGELFF. The CDR3 coding sequence is TGTGCCATCGGTGGACAGGGGAGGACCGGGGAGCTGTTTTTT.

The chain has TRBV5-1 and TRBJ2-7; TRBD1 might be the D (5 bases). V was pared by 1 base and J by 6 bases, with 8 bases between. CDR3 length: 12 amino acids. Per germline, CDR1 SGHRS and CDR2 YFSETQ. The CDR3 DNA is TGCGCCAGCAGCTTGCCGACAGCCGAGCAGTACTTC. It is translated as CASSLPTAEQYF.

This rearrangement joins TRBV5-1 to TRBJ2-1; 11 positions match TRBD2. CDR3 length: 15 amino acids. CDR1 and CDR2 (germline): SGHRS, YFSETQ. V lost 4 bases and J lost 7; bases outside the gene matches: 7. In DNA form, the CDR3 reads TGCGCCAGCAGCCCCCCTAGCGGGGGGACGAATGAGCAGTTCTTC. Protein sequence: CASSPPSGGTNEQFF.

The CDR3 is CASSQGHSDTDTQYF. The CDR3, as DNA: TGCGCCAGCAGCCAGGGACACTCAGACACAGATACGCAGTATTTT. The chain joins TRBV5-1 to TRBJ2-3; TRBD1 might be the D (6 bases). Germline CDR1 is SGHRS and CDR2 is YFSETQ. The CDR3 is made up of 15 amino acids. V lost 4 bases to trimming and J lost 2 bases, with 14 bases between them.